These 16 T cell receptor beta chains share one sample of origin, sequenced in a study of CD8 T cells in ankylosing spondylitis (TCRdb year 2017). The paper as a whole reports these results and caveats: A TCR beta motif made up of several highly homologous amino acid variants appeared to be characteristic of blood from ankylosing spondylitis patients.

The library was obtained by 5' RACE. Data came from an Illumina HiSeq 2500. TCRdb's own reprocessing of the public reads used fastp at Q25 and MiXCR and kept productive beta chains. Each record represents a unique CDR3 protein, reported with the most common genes and DNA among its rows. The sample includes 390,000 or so distinct CDR3 sequences, with under 25% observed a single time. The top ten hold about 16% of the sample. No cognate antigen is known for these TCRs. Sequencing was carried out using blood, either unsorted or a sorted T cell fraction (not recorded which). The receptors originated from a male donor with ankylosing spondylitis.

This clonotype showed up just a few times. V and J are TRBV9 and TRBJ2-2, with 9 bases aligning to TRBD2. The junction had 5 bases not matched to a gene; V was cut back by 4 bases and J by 7 bases. CDR3 size: 14 residues. CDR1 is SGDLS and CDR2 is YYNGEE in the germline V gene. This CDR3 reads CASSSRLADGELFF. The CDR3 nucleotides read TGTGCCAGCAGCTCCAGACTAGCGGACGGGGAGCTGTTTTTT.

V gene TRBV20-1 combines with J gene TRBJ2-3, with D possibly TRBD2 on 6 matching bases. The CDR3 runs 13 residues. In germline, CDR1 is DFQATT, CDR2 SNEGSKA (reference sequence). The ends were cut back, 4 bases at V and 5 bases at J, with 13 bases in the middle. In nucleotides, the CDR3 is TGCAGTGCTAATCTTCGGGAGTTAGATACGCAGTATTTT. It specifies CSANLRELDTQYF.

V gene TRBV5-1 combines with J gene TRBJ2-3; 7 nucleotides agree with TRBD1. Trimming removed 4 bases from V and 4 bases from J; junction bases left unmatched: 9. Germline CDR1 SGHRS, CDR2 YFSETQ. The CDR3 runs to 15 residues. In nucleotides, the CDR3 is TGCGCCAGCAGCCTCCCCGGGACAGTTGCAGATACGCAGTATTTT. Its translation: CASSLPGTVADTQYF.

This clonotype was counted at least ten times. V usage is TRBV5-1 and J usage is TRBJ2-7; D might be TRBD1 (6 bases). V was cut by 2 bases and J by 6 bases, with 12 bases left in between. The CDR3 has 13 amino acids. The V gene's germline CDR1 is SGHRS and CDR2 YFSETQ. CDR3 nucleotide sequence: TGCGCCAGCAGCTTACAGGGCCGGGGCGAGCAGTACTTC. Translating it yields CASSLQGRGEQYF. Filled out from reference TRBV5-1 and TRBJ2-7, the complete variable domain reads KAGVTQTPRYLIKTRGQQVTLSCSPISGHRSVSWYQQTPGQGLQFLFEYFSETQRNKGNFPGRFSGRQFSNSRSEMNVSTLELGDSALYLCASSLQGRGEQYFGPGTRLTVT.

The chain has TRBV7-9 and TRBJ2-7, with D possibly TRBD2 on 5 matching bases. V lost 5 bases to trimming and J lost 0 bases, with 14 bases between them. The CDR3 covers 15 residues. CDR1 SEHNR and CDR2 FQNEAQ come from the germline V gene (reference sequence). Here the CDR3 reads CASSPLAGSSYEQYF. The CDR3 coding sequence is TGTGCCAGCAGCCCGCTCGCGGGTAGCTCCTACGAGCAGTACTTC.

This sequence joins TRBV28 and TRBJ1-5, with D unclear. CDR3 size: 13 residues. V lost 7 bases to trimming and J lost 7 bases, with 14 bases between them. Germline CDR1 reads MDHEN; CDR2 reads SYDVKM. The CDR3 coding sequence is TGTGCCAGCAAGGATGTGGGAAACCAGCCCCAGCATTTT. It codes for CASKDVGNQPQHF. Full variable domain (remainder filled in from reference TRBV28 and TRBJ1-5): DVKVTQSSRYLVKRTGEKVFLECVQDMDHENMFWYRQDPGLGLRLIYFSYDVKMKEKGDIPEGYSVSREKKERFSLILESASTNQTSMYLCASKDVGNQPQHFGDGTRLSIL.

The chain has TRBV7-2 and TRBJ2-1, with D unclear. Trimming left V 1 base short and J 4 bases short, with 14 bases between. Germline loops: CDR1 SGHTA, CDR2 FQGNSA. The CDR3 runs 16 residues. The CDR3 here is CASSLEPGTAYNEQFF. The CDR3 bases are TGTGCCAGCAGCTTAGAGCCCGGTACGGCATACAATGAGCAGTTCTTC.

This chain uses TRBV20-1 with TRBJ2-7; tentatively, D is TRBD2 (6 bases). The germline V and J ends were trimmed by 0 bases and 2 bases, with 17 bases remaining between them. CDR3 length: 16 amino acids. Germline CDR1 DFQATT, CDR2 SNEGSKA (reference sequence). As DNA, the CDR3 is TGCAGTGCTAGAGATCTCTCCCGGGACTTAACCTACGAGCAGTACTTC. It is translated as CSARDLSRDLTYEQYF.

The chain is built from TRBV5-1 and TRBJ2-5; 11 nucleotides agree with TRBD2. Per the germline V gene, CDR1 is SGHRS and CDR2 is YFSETQ. The CDR3 contains 17 residues. The junction had 9 bases not matched to a gene; V was cut back by 4 bases and J by 1 base. CDR3 DNA sequence: TGCGCCAGCAGCCGGAGACTAGCGGGAAATCTCCAAGAGACCCAGTACTTC. Its translation: CASSRRLAGNLQETQYF. The whole variable domain, filled in from reference TRBV5-1 and TRBJ2-5, reads KAGVTQTPRYLIKTRGQQVTLSCSPISGHRSVSWYQQTPGQGLQFLFEYFSETQRNKGNFPGRFSGRQFSNSRSEMNVSTLELGDSALYLCASSRRLAGNLQETQYFGPGTRLLVL.

This clonotype was seen a handful of times. The rearrangement uses TRBV7-7 and TRBJ2-5; 14 nucleotides agree with TRBD2. The germline gives CDR1 SSHAT, CDR2 FNYEAQ (reference sequence). Trimming cost V 1 base and J 4 bases; bases outside gene matches: 8. This CDR3 spans 18 amino acids. CDR3 coding DNA: TGTGCCAGCAGCTTAGGGGGACTAGCGGGAGCGAATCGAGAGACCCAGTACTTC. It translates to CASSLGGLAGANRETQYF.

The CDR3 loop is CSVGANTGELFF. The CDR3 DNA reads as TGCAGCGTTGGGGCGAACACCGGGGAGCTGTTTTTT. The chain combines TRBV29-1 with TRBJ2-2; D gene uncertain. The CDR3 length is 12 residues. V lost 4 bases and J 0 bases, leaving 3 bases between the germline ends. In germline, CDR1 is SQVTM, CDR2 ANQGSEA.

The chain links TRBV29-1 to TRBJ1-2; D might be TRBD1 (5 bases). The CDR3 has 13 amino acids. The germline gives CDR1 SQVTM, CDR2 ANQGSEA. V was trimmed by 1 base and J by 4 bases, leaving 10 bases between them. CDR3 amino acids: CSVEVPGGYGYTF. For the CDR3, the DNA is TGCAGCGTTGAAGTCCCCGGGGGCTATGGCTACACCTTC.

This clonotype has at least ten counts. V is TRBV11-1 and J is TRBJ2-5; tentatively, D is TRBD1 or TRBD2 (6 bases each). The ends were cut back, 5 bases at V and 0 bases at J, with 13 bases in the middle. This CDR3 has 15 amino acids. Germline V gene sequence: CDR1 SGHAT, CDR2 FQDESV (reference sequence). The CDR3 is CASSARDTYQETQYF. Here the CDR3 DNA reads TGTGCCAGCAGCGCGCGGGACACCTACCAAGAGACCCAGTACTTC. Drawing the rest from reference TRBV11-1 and TRBJ2-5, the complete variable domain is EAEVAQSPRYKITEKSQAVAFWCDPISGHATLYWYRQILGQGPELLVQFQDESVVDDSQLPKDRFSAERLKGVDSTLKIQPAELGDSAMYLCASSARDTYQETQYFGPGTRLLVL.

V usage is TRBV20-1 and J usage is TRBJ2-5; D remains unclear. Per the germline V gene, CDR1 is DFQATT and CDR2 is SNEGSKA (reference sequence). This CDR3 has 13 residues. Trimming removed 6 bases from V and 1 base from J, with 12 bases in between. The CDR3 DNA follows: TGCAGTGCCCCTGCCGGGTTCCAAGAGACCCAGTACTTC. Translation gives CSAPAGFQETQYF.

This chain links TRBV28 with TRBJ2-3; D gene ambiguous. Germline V gives CDR1 MDHEN, CDR2 SYDVKM. Trimming removed 5 bases at V and 1 base at J, with 10 bases between. The CDR3 contains 14 residues. The CDR3 loop reads CASSHRLGTDTQYF. The CDR3 DNA reads as TGTGCCAGCAGTCACAGATTGGGCACAGATACGCAGTATTTT.

This chain uses TRBV29-1 with TRBJ2-7; perhaps TRBD1 as D (5 bases). Germline-derived CDR1 and CDR2 are SQVTM and ANQGSEA. The CDR3 runs 12 residues. The V and J ends lost 4 bases and 2 bases respectively, with 9 bases between them. The CDR3 spells CSVATGPYEQYF. The DNA of the CDR3 is TGCAGCGTTGCAACAGGACCCTACGAGCAGTACTTC.